This T cell receptor beta chain is drawn from a study of cytomegalovirus exposure and HLA in healthy donors. The study's findings and limits: At a 0.05 false discovery rate, a later analysis found 16,951 TCR beta sequences to be associated with HLA alleles. Some V segments, including TRBV6-2 and TRBV6-3, were excluded as indistinguishable. Some public TCRs appeared in many individuals, while most sequences were rare.

This clone was detected only a few times. Its antigen is as yet unknown. The PCR used 60 Vbeta and 13 Jbeta primers. The repertoire was sequenced with immunoSEQ multiplex PCR; TCRdb's copy has only in-frame clones and lacks some. The sample lists some 150,000 clones, 80% occurring once. Germline CDR1 and CDR2: ENHRY and SYGVKD. The CDR3 totals 13 residues. The J segment lost 4 bases and the V segment lost 5 bases, leaving 2 bases of the junction unmatched. This TCR was sampled from a man aged 25-40 years in good health and CMV-seronegative. The sample was PBMCs. The V call is TRBV10-3, the J call TRBJ1-5; 7 positions match TRBD1. Written as DNA, the CDR3 is TGTGCCATCAGTCCAGGGGGGAATCAGCCCCAGCATTTT. Amino acid sequence: CAISPGGNQPQHF.